A single sample gave rise to the 30 T cell receptor beta chains below, sequenced in a study of Graves' ophthalmopathy and Graves' hyperthyroidism. RNA transcripts were the source from which TCR beta CDR3 regions were amplified. First-round RT-PCR relied on HTBI primers, and a second-round multiplex PCR came next. From the multiplex PCR reads, TCRdb called clonotypes with MiXCR, one entry per CDR3 protein. Here the sample spans more than 1,000,000 distinct CDR3 sequences, about 36% being singletons. Material: peripheral blood or thyroid tissue (not recorded which). The receptors come from an adult man with Graves' hyperthyroidism.

V and J are TRBV11-2 and TRBJ1-4; D is ambiguous. Germline CDR1 and CDR2: SGHAT and FQNNGV. Trimming took 4 bases from V and 11 from J, leaving 17 bases between them. The CDR3 loop spans 14 amino acids. The DNA for the CDR3 is TGTGCCAGCAGCTCACGGGCAGCGGATCTCAAACTGTTTTTT. Its translation: CASSSRAADLKLFF.

The chain recombines TRBV29-1 with TRBJ1-1; possible D gene TRBD1, 6 bases. V dropped 7 bases and J dropped 0 bases, with 12 bases sitting between them. The CDR3 totals 13 residues. Germline values: CDR1 SQVTM, CDR2 ANQGSEA. The CDR3 sequence: CSGKGHLNTEAFF. DNA of the CDR3: TGCAGCGGGAAGGGACATCTGAACACTGAAGCTTTCTTT.

This clonotype has a count of ten or more. CDR3 loop: CSARPQVLNQPQHF. The CDR3 nucleotides read TGCAGTGCGAGACCCCAGGTCCTCAATCAGCCCCAGCATTTT. The chain uses TRBV20-1 and TRBJ1-5; D is unclear. V dropped 6 bases and J dropped 3 bases, with 15 bases sitting between them. The CDR3 has 14 residues. The germline V gene encodes CDR1 DFQATT and CDR2 SNEGSKA (reference sequence).

The rearrangement uses TRBV7-9 and TRBJ2-7; tentative D call: TRBD1 (6 bases). The CDR3 is 15 amino acids. Trimming stripped 5 bases from V and 2 bases from J, with 16 bases between. Germline CDR1 reads SEHNR; CDR2 reads FQNEAQ (reference sequence). The CDR3 sequence is CASSQDPGAAYEQYF. CDR3 bases: TGTGCCAGCAGCCAAGATCCAGGGGCTGCCTACGAGCAGTACTTC.

The table lists this clonotype with many counts. The rearrangement links TRBV4-3 to TRBJ2-7, with D possibly being TRBD1 (5 bases). Germline V gene lookup returns CDR1 LGHNA and CDR2 YSLEER. The germline V and J ends were trimmed by 0 bases and 4 bases, with 10 bases remaining between them. This CDR3 is built from 14 residues. In nucleotides, the CDR3 is TGCGCCAGCAGCCAAGAATTGGGGCGATACGAGCAGTACTTC. Translation: CASSQELGRYEQYF.

This clonotype was recorded many times. The CDR3 DNA follows: TGTGCCAGCAGCGTAGTAGGAGGCGGCTACACCTTC. Its translation is CASSVVGGGYTF. The V gene is TRBV9, the J gene TRBJ1-2; D ambiguous. The V and J ends lost 0 bases and 8 bases respectively, with 8 bases between them. CDR1 SGDLS and CDR2 YYNGEE come from the germline V gene. The CDR3 is made up of 12 amino acids.

This clonotype was counted a few times. The V call is TRBV5-4, the J call TRBJ2-7; D assignment may be TRBD1 or TRBD2 (6 bases each). The germline V gene has CDR1 SGHNT and CDR2 YYREEE (reference sequence). The length of the CDR3 is 15 residues. Trimming shortened V by 0 bases and J by 2 bases, and 12 bases separated the two germline ends. The CDR3 DNA follows: TGTGCCAGCAGCTTGGCCTCGGGGGCGACCTACGAGCAGTACTTC. This encodes CASSLASGATYEQYF. Together with reference TRBV5-4 and TRBJ2-7, the CDR3 gives the full variable domain: ETGVTQSPTHLIKTRGQQVTLRCSSQSGHNTVSWYQQALGQGPQFIFQYYREEENGRGNFPPRFSGLQFPNYSSELNVNALELDDSALYLCASSLASGATYEQYFGPGTRLTVT.

At least ten counts were recorded for this clonotype. The J gene is TRBJ1-1, the V gene TRBV12-3 or TRBV12-4, with 10 bases identical to TRBD1. CDR3 length: 18 amino acids. The trim removed 7 bases at V and 11 bases at J, leaving 25 bases unmatched. In DNA form, the CDR3 reads TGTGCCAGCATCGCCCTGGCTGGAAGGGACAGGGGAAGTTATGGGGCTTTCTTT. Its protein product is CASIALAGRDRGSYGAFF.

This clonotype was seen a handful of times. The genes are TRBV5-6 and TRBJ2-7; perhaps TRBD2 as D (6 bases). The CDR3 loop spans 14 amino acids. The V gene's germline CDR1 is SGHDT and CDR2 YYEEEE. Trimming took off 0 bases at V and 3 bases at J, with 10 bases between the two ends. The CDR3 loop is CASSLVAGFYEQYF. CDR3 DNA sequence: TGTGCCAGCAGCTTGGTTGCGGGATTCTACGAGCAGTACTTC. Full variable domain (outside the CDR3, taken from reference TRBV5-6 and TRBJ2-7): DAGVTQSPTHLIKTRGQQVTLRCSPKSGHDTVSWYQQALGQGPQFIFQYYEEEERQRGNFPDRFSGHQFPNYSSELNVNALLLGDSALYLCASSLVAGFYEQYFGPGTRLTVT.

Remarks on this clonotype: The junction does not match germline at one end; this may be a read error. The V gene is TRBV7-2, the J gene TRBJ1-4; D is perhaps TRBD1 (6 bases). The V gene's germline CDR1 is SGHTA and CDR2 FQGNSA. The CDR3 contains 16 residues. The CDR3 DNA reads as TGTGCCAGCAGCTTAGGCGGTCGGGGGGCTAATGAAAAACTGCTTTTT. Translated, it gives CASSLGGRGANEKLLF.

The table lists this clonotype with many counts. The chain carries TRBV19 and TRBJ1-5; maybe TRBD1 (5 bases). The CDR3 is 16 amino acids. The V gene lost 7 bases and the J gene lost 4 bases, with 20 bases spanning the gap. Germline V gives CDR1 LNHDA, CDR2 SQIVND (reference sequence). This CDR3 reads CASTPGREGQNQPQHF. The DNA for the CDR3 is TGTGCCAGTACCCCCGGAAGGGAGGGGCAAAATCAGCCCCAGCATTTT. Together with reference TRBV19 and TRBJ1-5, the CDR3 gives the full variable domain: DGGITQSPKYLFRKEGQNVTLSCEQNLNHDAMYWYRQDPGQGLRLIYYSQIVNDFQKGDIAEGYSVSREKKESFPLTVTSAQKNPTAFYLCASTPGREGQNQPQHFGDGTRLSIL.

This clonotype has a handful of counts. The CDR3 spells CASSLPLSRGEFSYEQYF. The CDR3 nucleotides read TGTGCCAGCAGCTTGCCCCTTTCCCGGGGGGAATTCTCCTACGAGCAGTACTTC. The chain combines TRBV7-2 with TRBJ2-7; 7 bases match TRBD2. Germline CDR1 is SGHTA and CDR2 is FQGNSA. The CDR3 sequence is 18 residues long. V lost 3 bases and J lost 0; bases outside the gene matches: 14.

Worth noting for this clonotype: Since a much larger clone is just one base distant, this may be a read error. The chain links TRBV7-9 to TRBJ2-5, with 8 bases identical to TRBD2. The CDR3 loop spans 15 amino acids. Germline CDR1 reads SEHNR; CDR2 reads FQNEAQ (reference sequence). CDR3 sequence reads: CAGSKKAGELETQYF. The CDR3 coding sequence is TGTGCCGGCAGTAAAAAAGCGGGAGAGTTGGAGACCCAGTACTTC.

This clonotype was seen only a few times. This chain uses TRBV6-2 or TRBV6-3 with TRBJ2-5; 10 positions match TRBD2. The CDR3 consists of 16 residues. V lost 7 bases to trimming and J lost 7 bases; unmatched junction nucleotides: 15. CDR1 and CDR2 from the germline V gene are MNHEY and SVGEGT. CDR3 protein: CASTDGSSGSGGTQYF. The DNA of the CDR3 is TGTGCCAGCACGGATGGGTCTAGCGGGAGCGGCGGGACCCAGTACTTC.

This clonotype occurred a few times. This chain links TRBV7-2 with TRBJ2-7; 7 bases fit TRBD2. The germline CDR1 and CDR2 sequences are SGHTA and FQGNSA. CDR3 length equals 16 residues. The V gene end was trimmed by 3 bases and the J gene end by 6 bases; junction bases not matched to a gene: 14. CDR3: CASSLGPTAGKFEQYF. The CDR3 nucleotides are TGTGCCAGCAGCTTGGGCCCGACAGCGGGGAAGTTCGAGCAGTACTTC.

Points on this clonotype: This may arise from a read error, as a much more abundant clone is one base away. In this CDR3 the conserved last residue, phenylalanine or tryptophan, is missing, so a read error is likely. The chain couples TRBV29-1 to TRBJ2-2; TRBD2 agrees at 13 bases. Germline V CDR1 and CDR2: SQVTM, ANQGSEA. V lost 6 bases to trimming and J lost 1 base; unmatched junction nucleotides: 5. This CDR3 is 16 amino acids long. CDR3 amino acids: CSVAGLAGKNTGELFS. The CDR3 region has the DNA TGCAGCGTCGCGGGACTAGCGGGAAAGAACACCGGGGAGCTGTTTTCT.

This clonotype was picked up many times. The gene calls are TRBV10-3 and TRBJ2-5, with D possibly matching TRBD1 (7 bases). V dropped 0 bases and J dropped 5 bases, with 16 bases sitting between them. The germline CDR1 and CDR2 sequences are ENHRY and SYGVKD. The CDR3 sequence is 16 residues long. The CDR3, as DNA: TGTGCCATCAGTGAGTCGTGGAGGGGGCGAAAGGAGACCCAGTACTTC. This gives the protein CAISESWRGRKETQYF.

This chain uses TRBV28 with TRBJ1-2, with D possibly being TRBD1 (5 bases). The V end lost 2 bases, the J end lost 4 bases, and 14 bases lay between the germline ends. CDR3 length: 15 amino acids. Germline loops: CDR1 MDHEN, CDR2 SYDVKM. DNA of the CDR3: TGTGCCAGCAGTTTAACCTCCAGTACAGGCTATGGCTACACCTTC. Amino acids: CASSLTSSTGYGYTF.

This clonotype has ten or more counts. This chain connects TRBV5-1 to TRBJ1-5; no reliable D call. The germline gives CDR1 SGHRS, CDR2 YFSETQ. CDR3 length: 14 residues. Trimming shortened V by 0 bases and J by 2 bases, and 6 bases separated the two germline ends. The CDR3 DNA follows: TGCGCCAGCAGCTTGGAACCGGGCAATCAGCCCCAGCATTTT. Translating it yields CASSLEPGNQPQHF.

This clonotype was counted ten times or more. This chain joins TRBV7-6 and TRBJ1-5; D call uncertain. The CDR3 spans 13 residues. V shed 5 bases and J shed 0 bases, with 5 bases lying between them. Germline-derived CDR1 and CDR2 are SGHVS and FNYEAQ. The CDR3 region is CASSPYSNQPQHF. In DNA form, the CDR3 reads TGTGCCAGCAGCCCGTATAGCAATCAGCCCCAGCATTTT.

There are many counts of this clonotype. This rearrangement joins TRBV6-2 or TRBV6-3 to TRBJ2-7; TRBD1 aligns across 9 bases. The CDR3 contains 13 residues. J gave up 4 bases and V 8 bases, and 6 bases lay outside the gene matches. The V gene's germline CDR1 is MNHEY and CDR2 SVGEGT. The CDR3 spells CASWDRATYEQYF. CDR3 coding DNA: TGTGCCAGCTGGGACAGGGCTACGTACGAGCAGTACTTC.

This clonotype was seen more than once but under ten times. The gene calls are TRBV29-1 and TRBJ2-5; D remains unclear. CDR3 length equals 13 residues. The germline CDR1 and CDR2 sequences are SQVTM and ANQGSEA. Trimming cost V 2 bases and J 5 bases, with 12 bases left between them. CDR3 coding DNA: TGCAGCGTTGAATATGGTGGATGGGAGACCCAGTACTTC. Translated, it gives CSVEYGGWETQYF.

This clonotype was detected a few times. The V gene is TRBV11-3, the J gene TRBJ2-7; tentatively, D is TRBD2 (6 bases). The length of the CDR3 is 16 residues. The germline V gene encodes CDR1 SGHNT and CDR2 YENEEA. Trimming cost V 4 bases and J 3 bases, with 19 bases left between them. CDR3 bases: TGTGCCAGCAGCTCATTGTTTGCGGGACTTCGCTACGAGCAGTACTTC. This sequence encodes CASSSLFAGLRYEQYF.

Of note for this clonotype: It may be a read error: a sequence one base away is much more abundant. The chain uses TRBV7-2 and TRBJ2-5; D is perhaps TRBD1 or TRBD2 (5 bases each). Per the germline V gene, CDR1 is SGHTA and CDR2 is FQGNSA. This CDR3 is 15 amino acids long. Trimming took off 2 bases at V and 4 bases at J, with 14 bases between the two ends. DNA of the CDR3: TGTGCCAGCAGCTTACACCGGGGCACGGGAGAGACCCAGTACTTC. Translation: CASSLHRGTGETQYF.

This clonotype was found a few times. The V call is TRBV15, the J call TRBJ1-5; D possibly corresponds to TRBD1 (6 bases). The CDR3 runs 15 residues. Trimming took 0 bases from V and 7 from J, leaving 13 bases between them. Germline V gene lookup returns CDR1 LNHNV and CDR2 YYDKDF (reference sequence). The CDR3 reads CATSRDSGGGQPQHF. CDR3 sequence (DNA): TGTGCCACCAGCAGAGATTCGGGGGGCGGGCAGCCCCAGCATTTT.

This clonotype was seen ten or more times. The CDR3 is CASSQPGQPQHF. DNA for the CDR3: TGTGCCAGCAGCCAGCCGGGTCAGCCCCAGCATTTT. The chain uses TRBV7-9 and TRBJ1-5, with no clear D. V gave up 5 bases and J gave up 6 bases, with 8 bases separating them. In germline, CDR1 is SEHNR, CDR2 FQNEAQ (reference sequence). The CDR3 has 12 residues.

The chain has TRBV20-1 and TRBJ2-7; D not resolved. Trimming shortened V by 5 bases and J by 2 bases, and 13 bases separated the two germline ends. In germline, CDR1 is DFQATT, CDR2 SNEGSKA (reference sequence). This CDR3 spans 13 amino acids. The CDR3 is CSAGLLQTYEQYF. In nucleotides, the CDR3 is TGCAGTGCTGGATTACTACAGACCTACGAGCAGTACTTC.

This clonotype was recorded many times. This rearrangement joins TRBV11-2 to TRBJ2-5; D is ambiguous. The CDR3 has 11 amino acids. Germline V gives CDR1 SGHAT, CDR2 FQNNGV. Deletions cut 5 bases from V and 12 bases from J, with 13 bases between. The chain's CDR3 is CASSVGPEEYF. CDR3 sequence (DNA): TGTGCCAGCAGCGTCGGGCCGGAAGAGTACTTC.

With regard to this clonotype: The final CDR3 position lacks the conserved phenylalanine or tryptophan, pointing to a likely read error. The DNA is left out, because the CDR3 cannot be placed on it with certainty; the CDR3 is given as TCRdb lists it. The J gene is TRBJ2-5, the V gene TRBV24-1; no DNA check was done on the table's D call, TRBD2. The germline V gene encodes CDR1 KGHDR and CDR2 SFDVKD. Counting both end residues, the CDR3 totals 8 amino acids. The CDR3 loop is CATSDWTS.

This clonotype was observed at least ten times. The CDR3 is CSAKNLANHEQYF. CDR3 sequence (DNA): TGCAGTGCTAAAAATCTAGCGAACCACGAGCAGTACTTC. This rearrangement joins TRBV20-1 to TRBJ2-7, with D perhaps TRBD2 (6 bases). The CDR3 is 13 residues long. CDR1 and CDR2 (germline): DFQATT, SNEGSKA (reference sequence). V dropped 4 bases and J dropped 5 bases, with 15 bases sitting between them.